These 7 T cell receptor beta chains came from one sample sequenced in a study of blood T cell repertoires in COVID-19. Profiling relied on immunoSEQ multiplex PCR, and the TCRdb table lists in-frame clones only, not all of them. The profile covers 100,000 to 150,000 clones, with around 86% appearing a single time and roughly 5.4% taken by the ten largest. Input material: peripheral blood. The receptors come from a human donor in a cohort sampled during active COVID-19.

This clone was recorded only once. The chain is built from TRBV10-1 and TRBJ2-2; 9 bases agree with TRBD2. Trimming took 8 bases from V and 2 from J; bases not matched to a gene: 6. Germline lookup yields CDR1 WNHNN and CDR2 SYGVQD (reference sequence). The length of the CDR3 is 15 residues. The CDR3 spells CASAGTSRNTGELFF. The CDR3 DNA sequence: TGCGCCAGCGCCGGGACTAGCAGAAACACCGGGGAGCTGTTTTTT.

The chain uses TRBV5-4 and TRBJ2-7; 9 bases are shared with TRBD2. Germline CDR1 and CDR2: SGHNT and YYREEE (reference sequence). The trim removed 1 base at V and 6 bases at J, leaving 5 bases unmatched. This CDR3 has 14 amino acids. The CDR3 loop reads CASSLPSGRSEQYF. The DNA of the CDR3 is TGTGCCAGCAGCTTGCCGAGCGGGAGGTCCGAGCAGTACTTC.

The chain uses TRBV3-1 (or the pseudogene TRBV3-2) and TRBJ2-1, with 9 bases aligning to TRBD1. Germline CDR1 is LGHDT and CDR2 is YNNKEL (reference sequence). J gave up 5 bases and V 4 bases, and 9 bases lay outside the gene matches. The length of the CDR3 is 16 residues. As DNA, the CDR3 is TGTGCCAGCAGCCGCGACCCGGGACAGGGCCACAATGAGCAGTTCTTC. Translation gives CASSRDPGQGHNEQFF.

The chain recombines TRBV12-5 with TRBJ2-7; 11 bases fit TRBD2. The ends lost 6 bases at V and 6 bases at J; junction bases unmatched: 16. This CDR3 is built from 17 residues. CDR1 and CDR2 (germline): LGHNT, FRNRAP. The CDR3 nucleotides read TGTGCTAGTGGACCGATGACTAGCGGGATGGGTCTCGGCGAGCAGTACTTC. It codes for CASGPMTSGMGLGEQYF.

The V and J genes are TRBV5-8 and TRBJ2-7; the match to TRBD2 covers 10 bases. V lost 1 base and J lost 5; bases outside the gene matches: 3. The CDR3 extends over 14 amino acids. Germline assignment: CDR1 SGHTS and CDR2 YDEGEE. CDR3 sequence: CASSLRTSGNEQYF. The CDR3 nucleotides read TGTGCCAGCAGCTTGAGGACTAGCGGCAACGAGCAGTACTTC.

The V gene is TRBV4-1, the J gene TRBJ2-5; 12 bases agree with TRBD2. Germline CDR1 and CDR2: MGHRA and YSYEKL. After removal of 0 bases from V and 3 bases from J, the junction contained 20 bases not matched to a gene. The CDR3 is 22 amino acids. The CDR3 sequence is CASSQEAPTSGSSPSRKETQYF. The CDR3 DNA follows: TGCGCCAGCAGCCAAGAGGCCCCGACTAGCGGGAGTAGCCCCTCAAGGAAAGAGACCCAGTACTTC.

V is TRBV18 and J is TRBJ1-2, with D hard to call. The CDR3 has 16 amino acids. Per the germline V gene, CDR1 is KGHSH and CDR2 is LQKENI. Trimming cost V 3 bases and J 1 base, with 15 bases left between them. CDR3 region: CASSPNDAQINYGYTF. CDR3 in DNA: TGTGCCAGCTCACCGAATGACGCACAGATTAACTATGGCTACACCTTC.